A selection of T cell receptor beta chains follows, all from one sample in a study of T cells in Graves' hyperthyroidism and ophthalmopathy. Each CDR3 protein is one row after TCRdb ran MiXCR on the multiplex PCR reads. The sample yields 450,000 to 500,000 distinct CDR3 sequences, around a fifth seen once. The sample consisted of blood. These receptors came from a woman between 65 and 79 years old with Graves' ophthalmopathy. The CDR3 runs from the conserved cysteine through the conserved F or W. Each record gives: CDR3 length, J gene, V gene, clone size, CDR3 protein. Only some rows state a clone size, as once, few, many or a class for expanded clones.

cdr3_length: 13; j_call: TRBJ1-2; v_call: TRBV20-1; clone_size: few; cdr3_aa: CSAIYQGSDGYTF
cdr3_length: 16; j_call: TRBJ2-2; v_call: TRBV20-1; clone_size: .; cdr3_aa: CSARDLLRGRPGELFF
cdr3_length: 16; j_call: TRBJ2-1; v_call: TRBV19; clone_size: .; cdr3_aa: CASSIIAGSLYNEQFF
cdr3_length: 13; j_call: TRBJ2-3; v_call: TRBV10-3; clone_size: many; cdr3_aa: CAISEASTDTQYF
cdr3_length: 13; j_call: TRBJ2-3; v_call: TRBV6-1; clone_size: .; cdr3_aa: CASRDPSTDTRYF
cdr3_length: 14; j_call: TRBJ2-7; v_call: TRBV4-3; clone_size: .; cdr3_aa: CASSQDPSSYEQYF
cdr3_length: 14; j_call: TRBJ2-1; v_call: TRBV7-9; clone_size: few; cdr3_aa: CASSLQLSYNEQFF
cdr3_length: 13; j_call: TRBJ2-5; v_call: TRBV20-1; clone_size: many; cdr3_aa: CSAIRTSGETQYF
cdr3_length: 15; j_call: TRBJ1-5; v_call: TRBV10-3; clone_size: .; cdr3_aa: CAISETGRSNQPQHF
cdr3_length: 14; j_call: TRBJ2-3; v_call: TRBV11-2; clone_size: many; cdr3_aa: CASSVAGEGDTQYF
cdr3_length: 17; j_call: TRBJ1-5; v_call: TRBV18; clone_size: .; cdr3_aa: CASSPPNRGIGIQSQHF
cdr3_length: 13; j_call: TRBJ1-5; v_call: TRBV10-1; clone_size: .; cdr3_aa: CASSDGKNQPQHF
cdr3_length: 14; j_call: TRBJ2-1; v_call: TRBV5-1; clone_size: few; cdr3_aa: CASSIRTVTGEQFF
cdr3_length: 16; j_call: TRBJ2-1; v_call: TRBV12-3/TRBV12-4; clone_size: .; cdr3_aa: CASSRVRGKVVNEQFF
cdr3_length: 14; j_call: TRBJ2-7; v_call: TRBV12-3/TRBV12-4; clone_size: .; cdr3_aa: CANSGTSGYNEQYF
cdr3_length: 14; j_call: TRBJ2-2; v_call: TRBV15; clone_size: .; cdr3_aa: CATSRDKAAGELFF
cdr3_length: 16; j_call: TRBJ2-7; v_call: TRBV6-1; clone_size: few; cdr3_aa: CASSEQSGALGGEQYF
cdr3_length: 14; j_call: TRBJ1-5; v_call: TRBV20-1; clone_size: many; cdr3_aa: CSARGDRFNQPQHF
cdr3_length: 13; j_call: TRBJ2-7; v_call: TRBV7-7; clone_size: few; cdr3_aa: CASSFQVRDEQYF
cdr3_length: 16; j_call: TRBJ2-3; v_call: TRBV5-6; clone_size: few; cdr3_aa: CASSLSGNLGTDTQYF
cdr3_length: 15; j_call: TRBJ2-3; v_call: TRBV20-1; clone_size: .; cdr3_aa: CSARGLGTGTDTQYF
cdr3_length: 20; j_call: TRBJ1-5; v_call: TRBV20-1; clone_size: few; cdr3_aa: CSARDGQPAVLGVGNQPQHF
cdr3_length: 15; j_call: TRBJ2-2; v_call: TRBV3-1; clone_size: few; cdr3_aa: CASSPRQGAVGELFF
cdr3_length: 17; j_call: TRBJ1-2; v_call: TRBV19; clone_size: .; cdr3_aa: CASSRGQSFIANYGYTF
cdr3_length: 11; j_call: TRBJ2-1; v_call: TRBV20-1; clone_size: .; cdr3_aa: CSALYYPEQFF
cdr3_length: 13; j_call: TRBJ1-1; v_call: TRBV2; clone_size: many; cdr3_aa: CASSQDSFKGAFF
cdr3_length: 14; j_call: TRBJ2-5; v_call: TRBV11-2; clone_size: many; cdr3_aa: CASSPPWERETQYF
cdr3_length: 15; j_call: TRBJ2-7; v_call: TRBV7-8; clone_size: many; cdr3_aa: CASSLFRSAPYEQYF
cdr3_length: 15; j_call: TRBJ2-7; v_call: TRBV2; clone_size: few; cdr3_aa: CASLPGLAGVGEQYF
cdr3_length: 16; j_call: TRBJ2-1; v_call: TRBV9; clone_size: few; cdr3_aa: CASSLTGTPDYNEQFF
cdr3_length: 15; j_call: TRBJ2-1; v_call: TRBV20-1; clone_size: .; cdr3_aa: CSARDLGSGSIEQFF
cdr3_length: 15; j_call: TRBJ2-1; v_call: TRBV7-9; clone_size: .; cdr3_aa: CASSIAGFSYNEQFF
cdr3_length: 14; j_call: TRBJ2-1; v_call: TRBV20-1; clone_size: .; cdr3_aa: CSARPSGYYNEQFF
cdr3_length: 14; j_call: TRBJ1-1; v_call: TRBV5-1; clone_size: .; cdr3_aa: CASSLEMGVSEAFF
cdr3_length: 13; j_call: TRBJ1-4; v_call: TRBV20-1; clone_size: few; cdr3_aa: CSARGGVTEKLFF
cdr3_length: 14; j_call: TRBJ2-3; v_call: TRBV30; clone_size: .; cdr3_aa: CAWSVPRDTDTQYF
cdr3_length: 13; j_call: TRBJ2-3; v_call: TRBV10-2; clone_size: .; cdr3_aa: CASSESNGDTQYF
cdr3_length: 15; j_call: TRBJ2-1; v_call: TRBV7-7; clone_size: few; cdr3_aa: CASSSSPPPYNEQFF
cdr3_length: 14; j_call: TRBJ2-7; v_call: TRBV5-8; clone_size: few; cdr3_aa: CASSDPGPFYEQYF
cdr3_length: 14; j_call: TRBJ1-1; v_call: TRBV5-1; clone_size: few; cdr3_aa: CASTSDWANTEAFF
cdr3_length: 13; j_call: TRBJ1-1; v_call: TRBV15; clone_size: .; cdr3_aa: CATSRDILDEAFF
cdr3_length: 15; j_call: TRBJ2-7; v_call: TRBV3-1; clone_size: .; cdr3_aa: CASSQEGRGGGEQYF
cdr3_length: 16; j_call: TRBJ2-1; v_call: TRBV6-1; clone_size: few; cdr3_aa: CASSELSRARYNEQFF
cdr3_length: 14; j_call: TRBJ2-5; v_call: TRBV11-2; clone_size: many; cdr3_aa: CASSRAAGEETQYF
cdr3_length: 14; j_call: TRBJ2-1; v_call: TRBV27; clone_size: .; cdr3_aa: CASSLPGGSPEQFF
cdr3_length: 15; j_call: TRBJ2-3; v_call: TRBV7-2; clone_size: many; cdr3_aa: CASSSGLAGSDTQYF
cdr3_length: 14; j_call: TRBJ1-5; v_call: TRBV2; clone_size: many; cdr3_aa: CASLTSGGAQPQHF
cdr3_length: 13; j_call: TRBJ2-7; v_call: TRBV12-3/TRBV12-4; clone_size: many; cdr3_aa: CASSLDRSYEQYF
cdr3_length: 13; j_call: TRBJ1-2; v_call: TRBV30; clone_size: .; cdr3_aa: CAWALDRGYGYTF
cdr3_length: 15; j_call: TRBJ2-2; v_call: TRBV9; clone_size: .; cdr3_aa: CASSVGTSVPGELFF